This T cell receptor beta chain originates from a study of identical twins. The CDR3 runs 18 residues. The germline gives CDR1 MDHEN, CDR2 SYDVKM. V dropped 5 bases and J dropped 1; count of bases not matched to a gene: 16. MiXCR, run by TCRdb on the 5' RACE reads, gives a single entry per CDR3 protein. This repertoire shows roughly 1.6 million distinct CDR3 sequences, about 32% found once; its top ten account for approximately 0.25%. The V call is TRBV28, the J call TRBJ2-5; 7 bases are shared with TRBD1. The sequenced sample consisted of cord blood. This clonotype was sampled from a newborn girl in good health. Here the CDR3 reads CASSHRQFPTGPQETQYF. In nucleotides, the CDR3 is TGTGCCAGCAGTCATCGACAGTTCCCGACAGGGCCCCAAGAGACCCAGTACTTC.